The 6 T cell receptor beta chains below were found in one sample sequenced in a study of neurological immune-mediated disorders (dated by TCRdb to the late 2010s). The receptor library was made with 5' RACE. The listed sequencing device is Illumina HiSeq 2500. TCRdb applied fastp at Q25 and MiXCR to the public reads, then kept only in-frame beta chains. For every CDR3 protein sequence, its rows merge into one entry that carries the most common genes and DNA. For this sample the table gives approximately 46,000 distinct CDR3 sequences, of which 3% to 3.5% were detected only once. The ten largest account for roughly 16% of the sample. What was sequenced was PBMCs. These receptors were taken from a woman in her 50s with multiple sclerosis.

The chain's CDR3 is CASTAVNEQFF. CDR3 DNA: TGTGCCAGCACTGCAGTCAATGAGCAGTTCTTC. The chain links TRBV6-1 to TRBJ2-1, with D hard to call. CDR1 and CDR2 from the germline V gene are MNHNS and SASEGT. This CDR3 contains 11 residues. V lost 7 bases and J lost 6, with 7 bases in between.

This clonotype showed up many times. The chain carries TRBV6-2 or TRBV6-3 and TRBJ1-1; 7 bases match TRBD1. CDR1 is MNHEY and CDR2 is SVGEGT in the germline V gene. V shed 6 bases and J 4 bases; nucleotides not matched to a gene: 8. This CDR3 comprises 14 residues. CDR3 loop: CASRYGGQSTEAFF. CDR3 DNA: TGTGCCAGCAGGTACGGGGGACAGTCCACTGAAGCTTTCTTT.

This clonotype was recorded many times. V usage is TRBV3-1 and J usage is TRBJ2-3; D call uncertain. The CDR3 is 13 residues long. Germline V gives CDR1 LGHDT, CDR2 YNNKEL (reference sequence). The V end lost 0 bases, the J end lost 0 bases, and 1 base lay between the germline ends. This CDR3 reads CASSQDSTDTQYF. CDR3 DNA: TGTGCCAGCAGCCAAGATAGCACAGATACGCAGTATTTT.

The rearrangement uses TRBV18 and TRBJ2-1; D perhaps matches TRBD2 (6 bases). Germline CDR1 reads KGHSH; CDR2 reads LQKENI. The CDR3 spans 16 residues. Trimming took off 2 bases at V and 10 bases at J, with 21 bases between the two ends. The CDR3 reads CASSPYGGGPGKEQFF. The CDR3 DNA is TGTGCCAGCTCACCATACGGGGGAGGACCTGGGAAGGAGCAGTTCTTC.

By sample share, this clonotype is medium-sized (0.01 to 0.1%). The chain combines TRBV29-1 with TRBJ1-1, with D possibly being TRBD1 (6 bases). V was shortened by 2 bases and J by 5 bases, with 12 bases between the two germline ends. This CDR3 has 13 residues. Germline V lookup: CDR1 SQVTM, CDR2 ANQGSEA. CDR3 nucleotides: TGCAGCGTTGAAACAGGGCAAGGGACTGAAGCTTTCTTT. Its protein product is CSVETGQGTEAFF.

This clonotype was seen many times. The genes are TRBV12-3 or TRBV12-4 and TRBJ1-2; tentative D call: TRBD1 (5 bases). The CDR3 loop spans 14 amino acids. V lost 7 bases, J lost 6 bases, and 18 bases lay in between. The CDR3 spells CASTTRRGVNGYTF. In DNA, the CDR3 is TGTGCCAGCACTACCCGTAGAGGGGTGAATGGCTACACCTTC.